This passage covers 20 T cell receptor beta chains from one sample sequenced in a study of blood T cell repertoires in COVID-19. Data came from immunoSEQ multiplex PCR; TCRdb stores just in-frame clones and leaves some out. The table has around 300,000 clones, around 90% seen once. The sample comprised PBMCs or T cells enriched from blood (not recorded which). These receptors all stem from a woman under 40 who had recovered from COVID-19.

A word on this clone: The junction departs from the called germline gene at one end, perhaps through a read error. For the CDR3, the DNA is TGTGCCAGCAGTCTGACAGCGGGCAAACAGCCCCAGCATTTT. Amino acid sequence: CASSLTAGKQPQHF. V gene TRBV27 combines with J gene TRBJ1-5; the D gene is possibly TRBD1 (5 bases). Germline V gives CDR1 MNHEY, CDR2 SMNVEV (reference sequence). CDR3 size: 14 residues.

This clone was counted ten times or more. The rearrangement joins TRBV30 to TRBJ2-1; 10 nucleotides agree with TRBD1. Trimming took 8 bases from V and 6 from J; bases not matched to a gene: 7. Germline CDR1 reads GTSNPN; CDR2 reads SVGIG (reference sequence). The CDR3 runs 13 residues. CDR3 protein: CARDRGQSNEQFF. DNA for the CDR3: TGTGCCCGAGACAGGGGGCAGTCCAATGAGCAGTTCTTC.

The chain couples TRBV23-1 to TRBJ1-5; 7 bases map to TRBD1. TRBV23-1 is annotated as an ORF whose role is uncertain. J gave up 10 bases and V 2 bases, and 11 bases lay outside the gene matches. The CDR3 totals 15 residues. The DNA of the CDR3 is TGCGCCAGCAGTCAAGGGGCGACAGGGCGTCGTCCCCAGCATTTT. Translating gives CASSQGATGRRPQHF.

The CDR3 bases are TGCGCCAGCAGCCAAGAACAAACAGGGAGTCATGAAGCTTTCTTT. Its translation: CASSQEQTGSHEAFF. J is TRBJ1-1 and V is TRBV4-1; tentatively, D is TRBD1 (6 bases). Trimming cost V 0 bases and J 7 bases, with 15 bases left between them. Per the germline V gene, CDR1 is MGHRA and CDR2 is YSYEKL. The CDR3 is 15 residues long.

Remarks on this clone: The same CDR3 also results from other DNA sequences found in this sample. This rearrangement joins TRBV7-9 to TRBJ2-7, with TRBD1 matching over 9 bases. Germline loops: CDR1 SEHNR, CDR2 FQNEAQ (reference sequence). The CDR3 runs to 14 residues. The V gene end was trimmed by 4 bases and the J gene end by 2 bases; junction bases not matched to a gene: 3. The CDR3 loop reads CASSSGDRAYEQYF. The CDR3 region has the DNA TGTGCCAGCAGCTCAGGGGACAGGGCCTACGAGCAGTACTTC.

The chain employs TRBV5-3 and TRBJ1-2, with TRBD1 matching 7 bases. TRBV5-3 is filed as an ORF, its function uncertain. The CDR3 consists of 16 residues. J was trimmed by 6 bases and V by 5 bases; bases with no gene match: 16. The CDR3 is CARRTKRDSERDGYTF. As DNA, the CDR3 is TGTGCCAGAAGAACTAAAAGGGACAGCGAGCGGGATGGCTACACCTTC.

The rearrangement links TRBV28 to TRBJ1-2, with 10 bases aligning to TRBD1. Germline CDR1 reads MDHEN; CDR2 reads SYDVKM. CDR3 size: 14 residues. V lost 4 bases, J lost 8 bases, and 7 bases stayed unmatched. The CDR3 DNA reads TGTGCCAGCAGTTCGACAGGGGGCGCGATCGGCTACACCTTC. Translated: CASSSTGGAIGYTF.

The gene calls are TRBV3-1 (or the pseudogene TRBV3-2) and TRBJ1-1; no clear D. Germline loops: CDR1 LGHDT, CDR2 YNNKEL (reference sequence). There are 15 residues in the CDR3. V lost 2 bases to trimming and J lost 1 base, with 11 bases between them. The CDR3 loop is CASSQSGPRNTEAFF. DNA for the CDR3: TGTGCCAGCAGCCAATCTGGGCCGAGGAACACTGAAGCTTTCTTT.

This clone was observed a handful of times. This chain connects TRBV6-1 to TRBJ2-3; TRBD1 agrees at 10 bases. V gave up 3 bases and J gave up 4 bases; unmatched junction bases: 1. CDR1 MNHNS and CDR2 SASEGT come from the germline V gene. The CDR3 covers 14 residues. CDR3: CASSEGQGPDTQYF. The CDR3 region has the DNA TGTGCCAGCAGTGAGGGACAGGGGCCAGATACGCAGTATTTT.

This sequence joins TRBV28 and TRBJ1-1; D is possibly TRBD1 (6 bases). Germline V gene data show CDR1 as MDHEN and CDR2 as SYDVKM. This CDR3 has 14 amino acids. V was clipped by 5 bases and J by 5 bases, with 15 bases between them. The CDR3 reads CASSPSRGLTEAFF. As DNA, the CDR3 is TGTGCCAGCAGTCCCAGCAGGGGATTGACTGAAGCTTTCTTT.

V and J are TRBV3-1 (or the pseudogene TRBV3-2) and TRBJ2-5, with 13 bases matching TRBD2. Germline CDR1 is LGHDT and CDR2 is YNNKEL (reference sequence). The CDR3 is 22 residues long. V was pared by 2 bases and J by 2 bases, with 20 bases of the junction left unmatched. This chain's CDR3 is CASSQRPGLAGVAPTFQETQYF. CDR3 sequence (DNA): TGTGCCAGCAGCCAACGCCCCGGACTAGCGGGAGTTGCCCCGACGTTTCAAGAGACCCAGTACTTC.

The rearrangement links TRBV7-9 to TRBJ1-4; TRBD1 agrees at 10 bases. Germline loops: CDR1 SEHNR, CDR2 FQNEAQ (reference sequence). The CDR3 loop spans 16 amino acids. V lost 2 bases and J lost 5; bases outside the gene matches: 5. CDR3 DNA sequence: TGTGCCAGCAGCTTATGGGGGACAGGGGAAAATGAAAAACTGTTTTTT. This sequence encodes CASSLWGTGENEKLFF.

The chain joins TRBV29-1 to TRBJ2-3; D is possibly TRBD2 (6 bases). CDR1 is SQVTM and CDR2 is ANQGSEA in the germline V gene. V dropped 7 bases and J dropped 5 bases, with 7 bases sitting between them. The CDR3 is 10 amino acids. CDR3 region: CSASVDTQYF. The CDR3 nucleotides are TGCAGCGCTAGCGTAGATACGCAGTATTTT.

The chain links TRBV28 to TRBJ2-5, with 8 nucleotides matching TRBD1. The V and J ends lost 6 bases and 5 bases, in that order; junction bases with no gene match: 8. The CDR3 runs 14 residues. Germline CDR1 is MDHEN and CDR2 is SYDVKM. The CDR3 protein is CASSPTGGGETQYF. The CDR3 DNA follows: TGTGCCAGCAGCCCTACAGGGGGTGGGGAGACCCAGTACTTC.

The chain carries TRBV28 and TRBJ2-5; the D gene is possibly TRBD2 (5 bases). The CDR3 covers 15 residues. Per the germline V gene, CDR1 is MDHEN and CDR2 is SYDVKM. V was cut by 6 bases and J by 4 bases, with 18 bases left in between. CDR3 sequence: CASSIVLGRGETQYF. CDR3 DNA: TGTGCCAGCAGCATAGTTTTGGGCCGGGGAGAGACCCAGTACTTC.

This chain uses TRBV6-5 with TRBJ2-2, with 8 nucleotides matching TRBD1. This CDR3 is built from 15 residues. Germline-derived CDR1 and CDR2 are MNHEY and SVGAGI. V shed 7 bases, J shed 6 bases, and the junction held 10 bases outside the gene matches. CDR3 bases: TGTGCCAGCAAGCCGGGACAGGTTTATTCCGGGGAGCTGTTTTTT. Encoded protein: CASKPGQVYSGELFF.

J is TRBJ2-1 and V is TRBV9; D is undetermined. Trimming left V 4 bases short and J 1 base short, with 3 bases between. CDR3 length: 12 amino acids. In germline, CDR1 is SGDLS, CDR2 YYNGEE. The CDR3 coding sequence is TGTGCCAGCAGCCTTTCCTACAATGAGCAGTTCTTC. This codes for CASSLSYNEQFF. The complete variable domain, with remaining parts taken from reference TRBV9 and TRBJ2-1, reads DSGVTQTPKHLITATGQRVTLRCSPRSGDLSVYWYQQSLDQGLQFLIQYYNGEERAKGNILERFSAQQFPDLHSELNLSSLELGDSALYFCASSLSYNEQFFGPGTRLTVL.

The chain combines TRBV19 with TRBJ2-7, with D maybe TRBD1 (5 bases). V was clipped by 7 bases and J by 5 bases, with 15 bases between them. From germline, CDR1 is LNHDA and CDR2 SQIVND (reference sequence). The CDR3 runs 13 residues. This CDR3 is CASTAWGGHEQYF. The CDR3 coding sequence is TGTGCCAGTACCGCCTGGGGCGGCCACGAGCAGTACTTC.

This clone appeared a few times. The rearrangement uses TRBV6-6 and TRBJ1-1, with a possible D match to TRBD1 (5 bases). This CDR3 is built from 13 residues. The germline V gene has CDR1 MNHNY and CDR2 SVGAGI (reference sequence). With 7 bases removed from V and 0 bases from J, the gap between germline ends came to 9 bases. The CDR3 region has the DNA TGTGCCAGCACCCGACAGATGAACACTGAAGCTTTCTTT. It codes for CASTRQMNTEAFF.

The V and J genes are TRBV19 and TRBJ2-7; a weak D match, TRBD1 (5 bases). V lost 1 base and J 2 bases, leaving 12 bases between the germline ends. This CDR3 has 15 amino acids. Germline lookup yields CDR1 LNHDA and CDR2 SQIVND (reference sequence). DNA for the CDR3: TGTGCCAGTAGTATAGGACAGACAGAACCCTACGAGCAGTACTTC. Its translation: CASSIGQTEPYEQYF.